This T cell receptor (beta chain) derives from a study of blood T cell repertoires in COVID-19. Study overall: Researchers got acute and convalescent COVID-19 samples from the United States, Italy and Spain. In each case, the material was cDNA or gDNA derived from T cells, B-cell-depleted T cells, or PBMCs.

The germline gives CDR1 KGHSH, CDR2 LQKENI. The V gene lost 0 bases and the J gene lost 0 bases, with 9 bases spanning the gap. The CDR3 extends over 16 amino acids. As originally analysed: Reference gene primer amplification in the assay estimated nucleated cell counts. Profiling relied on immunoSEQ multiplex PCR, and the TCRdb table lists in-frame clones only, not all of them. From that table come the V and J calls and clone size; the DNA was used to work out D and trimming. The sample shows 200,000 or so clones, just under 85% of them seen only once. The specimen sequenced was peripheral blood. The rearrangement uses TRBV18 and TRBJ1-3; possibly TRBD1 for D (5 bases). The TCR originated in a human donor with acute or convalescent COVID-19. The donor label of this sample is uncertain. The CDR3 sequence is CASSPPSGFSGNTIYF. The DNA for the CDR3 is TGTGCCAGCTCACCACCTTCAGGGTTCTCTGGAAACACCATATATTTT.